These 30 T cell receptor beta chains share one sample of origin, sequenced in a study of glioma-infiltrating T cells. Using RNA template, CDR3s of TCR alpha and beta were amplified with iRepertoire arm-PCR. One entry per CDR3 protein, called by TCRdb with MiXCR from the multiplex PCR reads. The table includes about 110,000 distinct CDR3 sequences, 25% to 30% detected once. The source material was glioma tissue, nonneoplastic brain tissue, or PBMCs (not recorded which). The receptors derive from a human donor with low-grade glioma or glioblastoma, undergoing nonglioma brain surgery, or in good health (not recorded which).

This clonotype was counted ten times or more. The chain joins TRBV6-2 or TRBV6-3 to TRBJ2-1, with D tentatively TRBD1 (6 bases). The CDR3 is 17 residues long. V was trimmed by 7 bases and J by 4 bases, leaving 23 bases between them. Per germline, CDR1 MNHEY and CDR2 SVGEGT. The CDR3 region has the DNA TGTGCCAGCACTCCCACCCACAGGGTGTTACAATACAATGAGCAGTTCTTC. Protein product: CASTPTHRVLQYNEQFF.

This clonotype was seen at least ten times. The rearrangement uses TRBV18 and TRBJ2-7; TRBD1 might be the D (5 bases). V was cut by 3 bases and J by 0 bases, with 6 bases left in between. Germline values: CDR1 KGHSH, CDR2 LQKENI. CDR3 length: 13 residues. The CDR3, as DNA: TGTGCCAGCTCACCGACAGCCTCCTACGAGCAGTACTTC. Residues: CASSPTASYEQYF.

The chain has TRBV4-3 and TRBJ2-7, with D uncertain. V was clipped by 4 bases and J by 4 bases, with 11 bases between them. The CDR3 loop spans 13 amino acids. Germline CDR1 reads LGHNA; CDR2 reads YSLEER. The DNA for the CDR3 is TGCGCCAGCAGCCCAGCGCACTCGTACGAGCAGTACTTC. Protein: CASSPAHSYEQYF.

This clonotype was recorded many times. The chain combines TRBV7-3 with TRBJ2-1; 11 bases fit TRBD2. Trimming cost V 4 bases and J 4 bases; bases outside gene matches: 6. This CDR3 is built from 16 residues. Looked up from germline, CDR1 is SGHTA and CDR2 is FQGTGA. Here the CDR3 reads CASSSSTSGVYNEQFF. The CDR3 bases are TGTGCCAGCAGCTCTTCGACTAGCGGGGTATACAATGAGCAGTTCTTC.

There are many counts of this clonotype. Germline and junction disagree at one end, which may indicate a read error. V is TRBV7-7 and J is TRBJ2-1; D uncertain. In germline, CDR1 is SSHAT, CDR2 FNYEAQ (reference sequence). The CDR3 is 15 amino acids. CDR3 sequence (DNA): TGTGCTAGCAGCCCGACAACCTCATCCTACAATGAGCAGTTCTTC. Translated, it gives CASSPTTSSYNEQFF.

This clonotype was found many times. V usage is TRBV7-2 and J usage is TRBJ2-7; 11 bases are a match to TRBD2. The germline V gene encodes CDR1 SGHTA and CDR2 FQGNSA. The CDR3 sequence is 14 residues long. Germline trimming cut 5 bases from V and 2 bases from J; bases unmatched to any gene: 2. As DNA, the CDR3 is TGTGCCAGCAGCAAACTAGCGGGAGCCTACGAGCAGTACTTC. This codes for CASSKLAGAYEQYF.

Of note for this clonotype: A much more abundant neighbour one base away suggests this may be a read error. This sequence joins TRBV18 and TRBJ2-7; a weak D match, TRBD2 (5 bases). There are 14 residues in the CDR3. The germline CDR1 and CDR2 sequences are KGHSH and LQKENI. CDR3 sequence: CASSPPEGRDEQCF. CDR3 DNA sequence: TGTGCCAGCTCACCCCCCGAGGGCCGCGACGAGCAGTGCTTC.

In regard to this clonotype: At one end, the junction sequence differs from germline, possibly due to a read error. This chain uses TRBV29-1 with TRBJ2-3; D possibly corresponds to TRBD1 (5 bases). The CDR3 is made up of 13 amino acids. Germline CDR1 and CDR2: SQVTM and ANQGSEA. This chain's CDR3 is CSVERTSEDMQYF. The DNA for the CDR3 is TGCAGCGTTGAGAGGACATCTGAAGATATGCAGTATTTT.

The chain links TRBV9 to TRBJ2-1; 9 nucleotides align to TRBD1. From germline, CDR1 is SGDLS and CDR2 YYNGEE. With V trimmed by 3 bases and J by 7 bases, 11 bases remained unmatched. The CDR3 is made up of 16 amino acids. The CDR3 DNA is TGTGCCAGCAGCGGGTCCACCGGGACAGGGTCAAATGAGCAGTTCTTC. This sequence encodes CASSGSTGTGSNEQFF.

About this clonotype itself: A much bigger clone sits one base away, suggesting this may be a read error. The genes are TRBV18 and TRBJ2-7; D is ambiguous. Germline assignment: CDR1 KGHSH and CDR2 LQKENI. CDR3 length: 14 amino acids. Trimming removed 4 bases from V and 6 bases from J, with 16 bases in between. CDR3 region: CASSLGSARIEQYF. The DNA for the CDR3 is TGTGCCAGCTCACTAGGATCGGCGCGGATCGAGCAGTACTTC.

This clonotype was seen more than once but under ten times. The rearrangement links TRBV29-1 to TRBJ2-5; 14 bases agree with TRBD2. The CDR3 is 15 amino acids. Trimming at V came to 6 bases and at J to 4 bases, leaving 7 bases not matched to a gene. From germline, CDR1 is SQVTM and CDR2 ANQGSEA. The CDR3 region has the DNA TGCAGCGTCGGACGACTAGCGGGGGGGCGAGAGACCCAGTACTTC. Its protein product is CSVGRLAGGRETQYF.

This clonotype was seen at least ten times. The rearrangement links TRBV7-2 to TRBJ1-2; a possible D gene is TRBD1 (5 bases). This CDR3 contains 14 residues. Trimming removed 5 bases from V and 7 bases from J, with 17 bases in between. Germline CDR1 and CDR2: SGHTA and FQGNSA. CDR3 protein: CASSDARQRGGYTF. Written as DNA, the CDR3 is TGTGCCAGCAGCGACGCTCGGCAGAGGGGTGGCTACACCTTC.

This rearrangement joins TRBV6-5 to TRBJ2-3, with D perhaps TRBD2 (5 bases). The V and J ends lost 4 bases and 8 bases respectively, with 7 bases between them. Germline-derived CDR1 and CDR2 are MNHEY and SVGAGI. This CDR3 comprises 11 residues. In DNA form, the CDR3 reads TGTGCCAGCAGTTCAGAGGGTACGCAGTATTTT. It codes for CASSSEGTQYF.

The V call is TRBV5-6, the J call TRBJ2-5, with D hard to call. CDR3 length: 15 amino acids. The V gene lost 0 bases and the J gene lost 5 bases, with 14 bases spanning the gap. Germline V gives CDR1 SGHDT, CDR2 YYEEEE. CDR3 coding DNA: TGTGCCAGCAGCTTGGCCGGCAGTTGGCAGGAGACCCAGTACTTC. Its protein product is CASSLAGSWQETQYF.

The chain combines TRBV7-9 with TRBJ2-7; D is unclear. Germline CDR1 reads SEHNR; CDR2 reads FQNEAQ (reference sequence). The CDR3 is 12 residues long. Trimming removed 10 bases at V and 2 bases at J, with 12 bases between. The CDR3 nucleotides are TGTGCCACTTCAGCAGGTACCTACGAGCAGTACGTC. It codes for CATSAGTYEQYV.

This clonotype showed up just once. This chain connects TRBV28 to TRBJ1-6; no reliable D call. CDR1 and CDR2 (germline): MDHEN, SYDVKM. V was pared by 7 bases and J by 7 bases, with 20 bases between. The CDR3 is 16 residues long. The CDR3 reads CASNEGPTRPNSPLHF. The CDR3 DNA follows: TGTGCCAGCAACGAGGGCCCAACACGACCCAATTCACCCCTCCACTTT.

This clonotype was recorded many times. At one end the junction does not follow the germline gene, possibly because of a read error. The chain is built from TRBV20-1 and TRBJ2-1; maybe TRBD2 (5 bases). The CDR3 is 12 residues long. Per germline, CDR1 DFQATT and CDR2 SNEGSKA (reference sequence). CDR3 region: CSANFLALDSPF. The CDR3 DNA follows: TGCAGTGCTAACTTTCTAGCTCTAGACTCGCCCTTC.

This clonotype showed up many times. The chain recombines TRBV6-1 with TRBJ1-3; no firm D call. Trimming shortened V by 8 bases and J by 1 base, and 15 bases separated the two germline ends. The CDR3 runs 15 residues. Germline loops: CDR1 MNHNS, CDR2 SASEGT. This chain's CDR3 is CASLGIAGSGNTIYF. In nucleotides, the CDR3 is TGTGCCAGCCTCGGTATCGCGGGATCTGGAAACACCATATATTTT.

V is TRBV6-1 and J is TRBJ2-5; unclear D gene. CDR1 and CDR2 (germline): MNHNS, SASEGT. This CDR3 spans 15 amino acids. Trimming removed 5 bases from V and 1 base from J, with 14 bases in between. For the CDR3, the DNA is TGTGCCAGCAGTCCGTGGTCTGGTGGCCAAGAGACCCAGTACTTC. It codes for CASSPWSGGQETQYF.

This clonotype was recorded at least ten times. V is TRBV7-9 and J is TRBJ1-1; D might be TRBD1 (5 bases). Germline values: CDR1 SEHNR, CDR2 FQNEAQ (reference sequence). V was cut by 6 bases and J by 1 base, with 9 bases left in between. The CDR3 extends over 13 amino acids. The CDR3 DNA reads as TGTGCCAGCAGAGGGACGGCGAACACTGAAGCTTTCTTT. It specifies CASRGTANTEAFF.

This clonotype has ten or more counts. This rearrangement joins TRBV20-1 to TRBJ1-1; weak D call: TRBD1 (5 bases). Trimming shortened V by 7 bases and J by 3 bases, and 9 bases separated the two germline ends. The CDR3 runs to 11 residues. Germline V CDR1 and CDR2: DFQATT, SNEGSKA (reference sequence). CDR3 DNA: TGCAGTGGGGGGGAGGACACTGAAGCTTTCTTT. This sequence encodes CSGGEDTEAFF.

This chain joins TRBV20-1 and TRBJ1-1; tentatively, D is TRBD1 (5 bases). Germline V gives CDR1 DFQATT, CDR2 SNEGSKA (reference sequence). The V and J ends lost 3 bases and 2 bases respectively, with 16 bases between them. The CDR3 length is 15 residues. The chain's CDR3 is CSASSIRGGNTEAFF. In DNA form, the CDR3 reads TGCAGTGCTAGCTCAATAAGGGGAGGTAACACTGAAGCTTTCTTT.

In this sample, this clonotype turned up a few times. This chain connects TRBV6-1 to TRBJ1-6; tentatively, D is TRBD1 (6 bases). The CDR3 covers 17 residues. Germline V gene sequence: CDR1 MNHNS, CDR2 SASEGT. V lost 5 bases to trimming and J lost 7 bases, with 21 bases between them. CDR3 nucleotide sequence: TGTGCCAGCAGTCCTTCGATAAGGAGGGGGAGCAATTCACCCCTCCACTTT. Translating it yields CASSPSIRRGSNSPLHF.

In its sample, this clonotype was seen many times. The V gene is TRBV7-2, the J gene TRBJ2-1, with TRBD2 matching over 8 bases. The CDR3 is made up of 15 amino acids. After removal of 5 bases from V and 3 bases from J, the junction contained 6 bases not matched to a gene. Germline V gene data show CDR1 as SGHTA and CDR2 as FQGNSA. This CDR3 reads CASSLQAGVYNEQFF. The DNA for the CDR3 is TGTGCCAGCAGCCTCCAAGCGGGAGTCTACAATGAGCAGTTCTTC.

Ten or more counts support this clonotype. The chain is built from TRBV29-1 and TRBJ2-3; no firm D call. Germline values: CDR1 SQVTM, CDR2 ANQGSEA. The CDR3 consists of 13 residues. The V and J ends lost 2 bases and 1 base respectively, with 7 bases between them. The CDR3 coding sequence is TGCAGCGTTGAACGAAGCGGCACAGATACGCAGTATTTT. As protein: CSVERSGTDTQYF.

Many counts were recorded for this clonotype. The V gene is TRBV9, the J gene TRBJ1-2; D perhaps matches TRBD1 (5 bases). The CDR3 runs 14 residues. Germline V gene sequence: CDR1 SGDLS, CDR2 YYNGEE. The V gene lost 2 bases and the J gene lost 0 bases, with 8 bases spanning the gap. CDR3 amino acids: CASSVGAANYGYTF. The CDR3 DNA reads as TGTGCCAGCAGCGTCGGGGCAGCTAACTATGGCTACACCTTC.

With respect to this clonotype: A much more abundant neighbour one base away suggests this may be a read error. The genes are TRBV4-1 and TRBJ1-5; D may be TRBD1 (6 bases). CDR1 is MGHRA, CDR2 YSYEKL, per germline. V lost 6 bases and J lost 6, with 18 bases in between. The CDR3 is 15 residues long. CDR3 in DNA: TGCGCCAGCAGGCTCCGGGACACGAGTCCTCAGCCCCAGCATTTT. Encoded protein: CASRLRDTSPQPQHF.

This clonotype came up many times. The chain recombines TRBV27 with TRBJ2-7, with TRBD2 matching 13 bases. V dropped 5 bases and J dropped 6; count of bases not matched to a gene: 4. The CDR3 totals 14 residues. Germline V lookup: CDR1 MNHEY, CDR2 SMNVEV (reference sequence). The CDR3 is CASSTRLAGGEQYF. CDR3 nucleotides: TGTGCCAGCAGTACGAGACTAGCGGGAGGCGAGCAGTACTTC.

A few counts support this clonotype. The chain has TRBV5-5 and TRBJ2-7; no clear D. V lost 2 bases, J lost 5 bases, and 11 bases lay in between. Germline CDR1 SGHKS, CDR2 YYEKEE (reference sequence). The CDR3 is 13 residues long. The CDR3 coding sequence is TGTGCCAGCAGCTTCCAGGACGGCGACGAGCAGTACTTC. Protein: CASSFQDGDEQYF.

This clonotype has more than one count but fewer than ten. The CDR3 loop is CASSRVLTVNSYEQYF. DNA for the CDR3: TGTGCCAGCAGTCGGGTCCTCACTGTGAACTCCTACGAGCAGTACTTC. The chain has TRBV5-5 and TRBJ2-7; D gene unclear. The CDR3 length is 16 residues. V was trimmed by 5 bases and J by 0 bases, leaving 18 bases between them. Germline lookup yields CDR1 SGHKS and CDR2 YYEKEE (reference sequence).